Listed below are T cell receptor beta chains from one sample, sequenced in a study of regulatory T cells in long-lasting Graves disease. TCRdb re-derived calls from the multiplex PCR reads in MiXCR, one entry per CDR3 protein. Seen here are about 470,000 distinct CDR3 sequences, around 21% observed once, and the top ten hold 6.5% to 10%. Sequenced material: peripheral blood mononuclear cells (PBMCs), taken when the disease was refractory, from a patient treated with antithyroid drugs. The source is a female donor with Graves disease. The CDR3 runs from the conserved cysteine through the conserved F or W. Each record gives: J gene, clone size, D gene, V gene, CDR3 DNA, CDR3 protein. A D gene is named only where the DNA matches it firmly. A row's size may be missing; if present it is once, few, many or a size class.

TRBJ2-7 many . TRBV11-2 TGTGCCAGCAGCTTAGGTTGGACCTCAGGATACGAGCAGTACTTC CASSLGWTSGYEQYF
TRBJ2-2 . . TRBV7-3 TGTGCCAGCAGCCCCGTCCGGGTTTTTTCCACCGGGGAGCTGTTTTTT CASSPVRVFSTGELFF
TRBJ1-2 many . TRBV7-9 TGTGCCAGCAGCCGCACAGGGAGATCGGAAGGCTACACCTTC CASSRTGRSEGYTF
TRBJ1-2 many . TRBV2 TGTGCCAGCAGTGAAGAAGGAACCGGCTATGGCTACACCTTC CASSEEGTGYGYTF
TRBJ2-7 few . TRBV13 TGTGCCAGCAGCTTAGGACAGTCGCACTCCTACGAGCAGTACTTC CASSLGQSHSYEQYF
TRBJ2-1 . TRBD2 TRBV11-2 TGTGCCAGCAGCTTTACTACCGGGACTAGCCACAATGAGCAGTTCTTC CASSFTTGTSHNEQFF
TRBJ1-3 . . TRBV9 TGTGCCAGCAGCGTAGGGGGATTCGGAAACACCATATATTTT CASSVGGFGNTIYF
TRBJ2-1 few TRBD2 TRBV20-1 TGCAGTGCTGCTAGCGGGAGGGCCAATGAGCAGTTCTTC CSAASGRANEQFF
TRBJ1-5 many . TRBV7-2 TGTGCCAGCGGTGGCAATCAGCCCCAGCATTTT CASGGNQPQHF
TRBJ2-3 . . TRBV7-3 TGTGCCAGCAGCTTAATGGGAGCGGGCACAGATACGCAGTATTTT CASSLMGAGTDTQYF
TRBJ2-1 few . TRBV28 TGTGCCAGCAGTCCCCGGAGTGGCAGCTCCTACAATGAGCAGTTCTTC CASSPRSGSSYNEQFF
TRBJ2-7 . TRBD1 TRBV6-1 TGTGCCAGCAGTGTCCGGGACAGGTCGTACTACGAGCAGTACTTC CASSVRDRSYYEQYF
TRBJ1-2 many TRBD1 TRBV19 TGTGCCAGTAGTACCCGACAGGGCTCTGGCTACACCTTC CASSTRQGSGYTF
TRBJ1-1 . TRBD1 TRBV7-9 TGTGCCAGCAGCAACGTTTTAGACAGGGCTGAAGCTTTCTTT CASSNVLDRAEAFF
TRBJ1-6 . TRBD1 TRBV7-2 TGTGCCAGCAGCTTAGCGGCGACAGGGGGCAATTCACCCCTCCACTTT CASSLAATGGNSPLHF
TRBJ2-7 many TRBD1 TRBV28 TGTGCCAGCAGCCTAAACTTCAGGGGGATGAACTACGAGCAGTACTTC CASSLNFRGMNYEQYF
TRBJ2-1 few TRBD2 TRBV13 TGTGCCAGCAGCCCGGGACTAGCGGGATACAATGAGCAGTTCTTC CASSPGLAGYNEQFF
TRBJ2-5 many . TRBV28 TGTGCCAGCAGTTGGGGGAGAGCGAAAGAGACCCAGTACTTC CASSWGRAKETQYF
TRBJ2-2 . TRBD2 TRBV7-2 TGTGCCAGCAGCTCGAGGACTAGCGGGAGTACCGGGGAGCTGTTTTTT CASSSRTSGSTGELFF
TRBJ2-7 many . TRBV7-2 TGTGCCAGCAGCGTATCCGGGGCCTACGAGCAGTACTTC CASSVSGAYEQYF
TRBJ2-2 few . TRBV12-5 TGTGCTAGTGGTTTCCTCGTAGACAAAAACACCGGGGAGCTGTTTTTT CASGFLVDKNTGELFF
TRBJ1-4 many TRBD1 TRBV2 TGTGCCAGCATTGGACAGGGTTCCGAAAAACTGTTTTTT CASIGQGSEKLFF
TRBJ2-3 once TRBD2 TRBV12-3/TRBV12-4 TGTGCCAGCAGTGGACTAGGGTCAGATACGCAGTATTTT CASSGLGSDTQYF
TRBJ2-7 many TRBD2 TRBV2 TGTGCCAGCAGGATTCGCGGGAGGGGTTCCTACGAGCAGTACTTC CASRIRGRGSYEQYF
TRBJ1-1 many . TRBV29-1 TGCAGCGTTGAAGTGGGGGGCGCTGAAGCTTTCTTT CSVEVGGAEAFF
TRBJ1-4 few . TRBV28 TGTGCCAGCAGCTTACTGAAGGGGGTGCCCTCGACTAATGAAAAACTGTTTTTT CASSLLKGVPSTNEKLFF
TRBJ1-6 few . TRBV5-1 TGCGCCAGCAGCTTGAAGTCCTATAATTCACCCCTCCACTTT CASSLKSYNSPLHF
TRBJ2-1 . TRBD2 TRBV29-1 TGCAGCGTTGAAGATGCTAGCGGGGAACTCCGGGATGAGCAGTTCTTC CSVEDASGELRDEQFF
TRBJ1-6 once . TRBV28 TGTGCCAGCAGTTTCGTTGAGACAATTAATTCACCCCTCCACTTT CASSFVETINSPLHF
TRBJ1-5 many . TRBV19 TGTGCCAGTAGTATGGGAGGGGGTATACATCAGCCCCAGCATTTT CASSMGGGIHQPQHF
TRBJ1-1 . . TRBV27 TGTGCCAGCAGTTTAAATCGAGGCACAGCTGAAGCTTTCTTT CASSLNRGTAEAFF
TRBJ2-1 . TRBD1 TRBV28 TGTGCCAGCCTCGGGACAGAGATCTACAATGAGCAGTTCTTC CASLGTEIYNEQFF
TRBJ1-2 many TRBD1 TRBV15 TGTGCCACCAGCAGAGTAGTAGGACAGGGCCACTATGGCTACACCTTC CATSRVVGQGHYGYTF
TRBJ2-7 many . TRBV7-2 TGTGCCAGCAGCCACGGACGCACCGAGCAGTACTTC CASSHGRTEQYF
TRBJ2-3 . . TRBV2 TGTGCCAGCACCCGACAGGGAGGTACAGATACGCAGTATTTT CASTRQGGTDTQYF
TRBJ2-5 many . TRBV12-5 TGTGCTAGTGGTCCTTCCGCGGGTGGGCAGACCCAGTACTTC CASGPSAGGQTQYF
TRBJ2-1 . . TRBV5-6 TGTGCCAGCAGCCCCGGGGCGGCTTACAATGAGCAGTTCTTC CASSPGAAYNEQFF
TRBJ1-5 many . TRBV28 TGTGCCAGCAGGGGGGGGACTAACCAGCCCCAGCATTTT CASRGGTNQPQHF
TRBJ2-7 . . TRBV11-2 TGTGCCAGCAGCGACAGTTTTAGCTCCTACGAGCAGTACTTC CASSDSFSSYEQYF
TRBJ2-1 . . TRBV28 TGTGCCAGCAGTTTAGTAGCCTCTCCATACAATGAGCAGTTCTTC CASSLVASPYNEQFF
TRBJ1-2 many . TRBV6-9 TGTGCCAGCAGTTCCACTACAGGGTTAGGCGGCTACACCTTC CASSSTTGLGGYTF
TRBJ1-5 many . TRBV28 TGTGCCAGCAGTTGGGCCTCGGCCCAGCATTTT CASSWASAQHF
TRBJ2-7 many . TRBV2 TGTGCCAGCAGTGGGGACGGAATCTACGAGCAGTACTTC CASSGDGIYEQYF
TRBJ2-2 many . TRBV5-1 TGCGCCAGCAGCTGGGGGCCTAGCGGAGCGAACACCGGGGAGCTGTTTTTT CASSWGPSGANTGELFF
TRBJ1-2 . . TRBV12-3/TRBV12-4 TGTGCCAGCAGCCTGGCGGGGCGAAGGGGCACCTTC CASSLAGRRGTF
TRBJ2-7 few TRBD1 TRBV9 TGTGCCAGCGGCAAAGGGGACAGTAACTACGAGCAGTACTTC CASGKGDSNYEQYF
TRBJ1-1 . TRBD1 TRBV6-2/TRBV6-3 TGTGCCAGCAGCCCCGGGACAGTATACACTGAAGCTTTCTTT CASSPGTVYTEAFF
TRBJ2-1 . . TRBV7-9 TGTGCCAGCAGTCCTAACTGGGGTAATGAGCAGTTCTTC CASSPNWGNEQFF
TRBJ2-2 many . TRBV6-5 TGTGCCAGCAGTTACTTCGGGGGGCGGGCCGGGGAGCTGTTTTTT CASSYFGGRAGELFF
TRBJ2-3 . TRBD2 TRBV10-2 TGCGCCAGCAGCCCAAAACCGGGACTAGCGGGTTCAGATACGCAGTATTTT CASSPKPGLAGSDTQYF
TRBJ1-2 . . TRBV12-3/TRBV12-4 TGTGCCAGCAGTTTGGCGTTGGAGGGCTACACCTTC CASSLALEGYTF
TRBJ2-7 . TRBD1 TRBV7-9 TGTGCCTGCAGCTCGGGGACAGCCTACGAGCAGTACTTC CACSSGTAYEQYF
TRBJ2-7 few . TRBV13 TGTGCCAGCAGCTCACTGTGGAGGCCTGAGGGAACCCACGAGCAGTACTTC CASSSLWRPEGTHEQYF
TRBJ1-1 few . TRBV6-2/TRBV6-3 TGTGCCAGCAGTTACGGGGGACGCCTGAACACTGAAGCTTTCTTT CASSYGGRLNTEAFF
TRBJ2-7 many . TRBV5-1 TGTGCCAGCAGCTTAGCCCCGGGAAGCTCCTACGAGCAGTACTTC CASSLAPGSSYEQYF
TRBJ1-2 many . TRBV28 TGTGCCAGCAGTCCGGGCAGGGGCTTGGAGGGCTACACCTTC CASSPGRGLEGYTF
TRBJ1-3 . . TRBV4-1 TGCGCCAGCAGCCCACAAGTGGTGGACACCATATATTTT CASSPQVVDTIYF
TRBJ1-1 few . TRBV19 TGTGCCAGTAGTAGGACGAGGATGAACACTGAAGCTTTCTTT CASSRTRMNTEAFF
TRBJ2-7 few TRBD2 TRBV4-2 TGTGCCAGCAGCCAAGAGATAGCGGGAGTGCGTACCTACGAGCAGTACTTC CASSQEIAGVRTYEQYF